The 29 T cell receptor beta chains listed next were all sequenced from one sample in a study of T cells in Graves' hyperthyroidism and ophthalmopathy. Regions amplified from RNA transcripts were the TCR beta CDR3 regions. The HTBI primer set was used in a first-round RT-PCR of the TCR CDR3. TCRdb recomputed calls from the multiplex PCR reads with MiXCR, one row per CDR3 protein. The sample consists of 450,000 to 700,000 distinct CDR3 sequences, just over 45% of them appearing once. The sample taken for sequencing was peripheral blood or thyroid tissue (not recorded which). These receptors were obtained from a woman between 18 and 29 years old with Graves' hyperthyroidism.

In its sample, this clonotype was seen many times. This chain connects TRBV7-9 to TRBJ1-1; D unresolved. Germline lookup yields CDR1 SEHNR and CDR2 FQNEAQ (reference sequence). The CDR3 runs 15 residues. Between the trimmed V and J ends, which lost 0 bases and 1 base, there was a span of 9 bases. Here the CDR3 DNA reads TGTGCCAGCAGCTTAGCTCGGGCAAAGAACACTGAAGCTTTCTTT. It yields the protein CASSLARAKNTEAFF. Full variable domain (remainder filled in from reference TRBV7-9 and TRBJ1-1): DTGVSQNPRHKITKRGQNVTFRCDPISEHNRLYWYRQTLGQGPEFLTYFQNEAQLEKSRLLSDRFSAERPKGSFSTLEIQRTEQGDSAMYLCASSLARAKNTEAFFGQGTRLTVV.

V is TRBV2 and J is TRBJ1-4, with D uncertain. This CDR3 has 15 amino acids. The germline V gene has CDR1 SNHLY and CDR2 FYNNEI. V was clipped by 0 bases and J by 2 bases, with 7 bases between them. The CDR3 sequence is CASSEAPGTNEKLFF. The CDR3 DNA sequence: TGTGCCAGCAGTGAAGCGCCTGGGACTAATGAAAAACTGTTTTTT.

In DNA, the CDR3 is TGCAGCGTTGAAGTAGGTTTAACAGGGGGACGTGAAAAACTGTTTTTT. Translating gives CSVEVGLTGGREKLFF. V usage is TRBV29-1 and J usage is TRBJ1-4, with TRBD1 matching over 8 bases. Trimming at V came to 1 base and at J to 7 bases, leaving 11 bases not matched to a gene. This CDR3 contains 16 residues. Germline CDR1 SQVTM, CDR2 ANQGSEA.

V usage is TRBV5-1 and J usage is TRBJ2-7; D is unresolved. Trimming took 4 bases from V and 3 from J, leaving 14 bases between them. Looked up from germline, CDR1 is SGHRS and CDR2 is YFSETQ. This CDR3 spans 14 amino acids. The CDR3 region has the DNA TGCGCCAGCAGCGGACCGGCGGACGGCTACGAGCAGTACTTC. Its translation is CASSGPADGYEQYF.

This clonotype showed up many times. The CDR3, as DNA: TGTGCCACACACTCAGGGTTCAGCACTGAAGCTTTCTTT. Translating it yields CATHSGFSTEAFF. The chain couples TRBV11-2 to TRBJ1-1; possible D gene TRBD1, 5 bases. Trimming shortened V by 10 bases and J by 4 bases, and 16 bases separated the two germline ends. The germline V gene encodes CDR1 SGHAT and CDR2 FQNNGV. The CDR3 has 13 residues.

The V call is TRBV2, the J call TRBJ2-5; D may match TRBD1 or TRBD2 (5 bases each). Germline lookup yields CDR1 SNHLY and CDR2 FYNNEI. With 4 bases removed from V and 4 bases from J, the gap between germline ends came to 16 bases. The CDR3 length is 15 residues. CDR3 DNA: TGTGCCAGCAGTGGAGCTGGGGGTCCCACAGAGACCCAGTACTTC. It translates to CASSGAGGPTETQYF.

V is TRBV7-7 and J is TRBJ2-2; D remains ambiguous. Germline V lookup: CDR1 SSHAT, CDR2 FNYEAQ (reference sequence). There are 15 residues in the CDR3. CDR3 bases: TGTGCTAGTAAAGGGTTGGCGGCCCCTCTTGGGGAGCTGTTTTTT. Its translation is CASKGLAAPLGELFF.

This clonotype has a single count. The chain uses TRBV6-5 and TRBJ2-2; a weak D match, TRBD1 (6 bases). V lost 2 bases and J lost 7, with 11 bases in between. This CDR3 is 14 amino acids long. Germline-derived CDR1 and CDR2 are MNHEY and SVGAGI. The CDR3 here is CASSYGPGVGELFF. In DNA, the CDR3 is TGTGCCAGCAGTTACGGGCCAGGGGTCGGGGAGCTGTTTTTT.

This clonotype was counted many times. The gene calls are TRBV7-8 and TRBJ1-5; tentatively, D is TRBD1 (6 bases). Germline V gives CDR1 SGHVS, CDR2 FQNEAQ. The V end was cut by 1 base, the J end by 2 bases, with 6 bases between. The CDR3 has 14 amino acids. CDR3 in DNA: TGTGCCAGCAGCTTAGACAGGGGCAATCAGCCCCAGCATTTT. Its translation is CASSLDRGNQPQHF.

The chain links TRBV25-1 to TRBJ1-1; 12 nucleotides agree with TRBD1. CDR3 length equals 15 residues. Trimming at V came to 8 bases and at J to 4 bases, leaving 8 bases not matched to a gene. CDR1 MGHDK and CDR2 SYGVNS come from the germline V gene. The CDR3 reads CASVHGTGGITEAFF. The CDR3 DNA follows: TGTGCCAGCGTGCATGGGACAGGGGGCATCACTGAAGCTTTCTTT.

The chain has TRBV29-1 and TRBJ2-2; D is perhaps TRBD2 (6 bases). CDR1 SQVTM and CDR2 ANQGSEA come from the germline V gene. Deletions cut 1 base from V and 2 bases from J, with 11 bases between. This CDR3 has 15 amino acids. In nucleotides, the CDR3 is TGCAGCGTTGAAGGGCCAGCGGGCAACACCGGGGAGCTGTTTTTT. Translated: CSVEGPAGNTGELFF.

About this clonotype itself: The junction departs from the called germline gene at one end, perhaps through a read error. V and J are TRBV10-3 and TRBJ2-7, with D unresolved. Germline V gene lookup returns CDR1 ENHRY and CDR2 SYGVKD. This CDR3 has 15 amino acids. CDR3 in amino acids: CASSEQNSGFFEQYF. CDR3 DNA sequence: TGTGCCAGCAGTGAACAAAACTCAGGTTTCTTCGAGCAGTACTTC.

At least ten counts were recorded for this clonotype. J is TRBJ1-6 and V is TRBV29-1, with 9 bases fitting TRBD1. CDR1 and CDR2 from the germline V gene are SQVTM and ANQGSEA. V lost 8 bases to trimming and J lost 6 bases; unmatched junction nucleotides: 8. The CDR3 is 14 amino acids. CDR3 nucleotide sequence: TGCAGCCTATGGACAGGGGCGATTAATTCACCCCTCCACTTT. Amino acid sequence: CSLWTGAINSPLHF.

V gene TRBV6-4 combines with J gene TRBJ2-7; 7 bases align to TRBD2. The germline V gene encodes CDR1 MRHNA and CDR2 SNTAGT. The CDR3 contains 15 residues. Trimming took 2 bases from V and 2 from J; bases not matched to a gene: 6. CDR3 in DNA: TGTGCCAGCAGTGACGGCGGGAGCCGGACCTACGAGCAGTACTTC. It translates to CASSDGGSRTYEQYF.

This chain uses TRBV10-3 with TRBJ2-7, with TRBD2 as a possible D gene (5 bases). The germline gives CDR1 ENHRY, CDR2 SYGVKD. This CDR3 has 12 amino acids. Trimming pared 7 bases from V and 8 bases from J, leaving 15 bases between. The CDR3 DNA reads TGTGCCATCACCGCTGGAGGCAACAAGCAGTACTTC. Residues: CAITAGGNKQYF.

V is TRBV7-9 and J is TRBJ1-2, with D perhaps TRBD1 (5 bases). The DNA end is more similar to TRBJ2-1, so the J call may be wrong. The CDR3 is 15 amino acids. Germline V gives CDR1 SEHNR, CDR2 FQNEAQ (reference sequence). Here the CDR3 reads CASLPLQGSYNEQFF. For the CDR3, the DNA is TGTGCCAGTCTACCACTGCAGGGCTCCTACAATGAGCAGTTCTTC.

The V gene is TRBV5-6, the J gene TRBJ1-4; TRBD1 matches at 8 bases. This CDR3 has 14 amino acids. V was pared by 4 bases and J by 7 bases, with 6 bases of the junction left unmatched. The germline CDR1 and CDR2 sequences are SGHDT and YYEEEE. The CDR3 loop is CASSNQGAGEKLFF. CDR3 coding DNA: TGTGCCAGCAGCAACCAGGGGGCTGGTGAAAAACTGTTTTTT.

This clonotype has just a few counts. The J gene is TRBJ1-4, the V gene TRBV7-2; no definite D call. The V end lost 1 base, the J end lost 8 bases, and 8 bases lay between the germline ends. Germline V gene data show CDR1 as SGHTA and CDR2 as FQGNSA. This CDR3 is built from 13 residues. CDR3 DNA: TGTGCCAGCAGCTTAGTTAGCGGGGAAAAACTGTTTTTT. Translation: CASSLVSGEKLFF.

The chain employs TRBV11-2 and TRBJ1-4, with a weak D call TRBD1 (5 bases). Per the germline V gene, CDR1 is SGHAT and CDR2 is FQNNGV. V lost 4 bases, J lost 3 bases, and 12 bases lay in between. This CDR3 is built from 15 residues. CDR3 residues: CASSSRGSANEKLFF. The CDR3 DNA is TGTGCCAGCAGCTCGAGGGGTTCAGCTAATGAAAAACTGTTTTTT.

The chain has TRBV5-1 and TRBJ2-5, with 10 bases fitting TRBD2. Trimming took 4 bases from V and 5 from J; bases not matched to a gene: 8. Germline V lookup: CDR1 SGHRS, CDR2 YFSETQ. This CDR3 region has 15 residues. The CDR3 bases are TGCGCCAGCAGCCTAATAGCGGGAGGTAGGGAGACCCAGTACTTC. It is translated as CASSLIAGGRETQYF.

On this clonotype itself: One end of the junction is discordant with germline, which a read error may explain. The J gene is TRBJ2-6, the V gene TRBV2; D could derive from TRBD1 or TRBD2 (6 bases each). The CDR3 runs 13 residues. Germline assignment: CDR1 SNHLY and CDR2 FYNNEI. The CDR3 DNA reads TGTGCCAGCAGTGATAGGGGGGCGAACGTCCTGACTTTC. Its protein product is CASSDRGANVLTF.

This chain uses TRBV25-1 with TRBJ2-5, with D hard to call. The CDR3 has 13 residues. The V gene lost 4 bases and the J gene lost 4 bases, with 10 bases spanning the gap. CDR1 and CDR2 (germline): MGHDK, SYGVNS. CDR3 bases: TGTGCCAGCAGTGGTGTTCCACCAGAGACCCAGTACTTC. Protein product: CASSGVPPETQYF.

This chain joins TRBV19 and TRBJ2-7, with a weak D call TRBD1 (6 bases). The CDR3 contains 15 residues. The V end lost 3 bases, the J end lost 3 bases, and 15 bases lay between the germline ends. CDR1 is LNHDA, CDR2 SQIVND, per germline (reference sequence). The CDR3 region has the DNA TGTGCCAGTAGTATTGTGGCGGACAGTAACTACGAGCAGTACTTC. Translation: CASSIVADSNYEQYF.

This clonotype showed up many times. As DNA, the CDR3 is TGTGCCAGCAGTCCGGGACAGATACGCATGAACACTGAAGCTTTCTTT. Encoded protein: CASSPGQIRMNTEAFF. The chain has TRBV12-3 or TRBV12-4 and TRBJ1-1; the match to TRBD1 covers 7 bases. This CDR3 contains 16 residues. V trimming: 5 bases; J trimming: 0 bases; junction bases outside the gene matches: 9.

A remark on this clonotype: This may arise from a read error, as a much more abundant clone is one base away. The rearrangement links TRBV11-1 to TRBJ2-2, with a tentative D call TRBD1 (7 bases). V was clipped by 2 bases and J by 3 bases, with 13 bases between them. Looked up from germline, CDR1 is SGHAT and CDR2 is FQDESV (reference sequence). CDR3 length: 16 amino acids. CDR3 nucleotide sequence: TGTGCCAGCAGCTTAAGAGGCAGGGGGGACACCGGGGAGCTGTTTTTT. It is translated as CASSLRGRGDTGELFF.

This clonotype was detected once. The V gene is TRBV2, the J gene TRBJ1-6; D unresolved. With 2 bases removed from V and 9 bases from J, the gap between germline ends came to 17 bases. Germline values: CDR1 SNHLY, CDR2 FYNNEI. The length of the CDR3 is 16 residues. DNA for the CDR3: TGTGCCAGCAGTGAACCGGGTGAGGCCCCCGGTTCACCCCTCCACTTT. Its protein product is CASSEPGEAPGSPLHF.

This clonotype was detected only a few times. Being one base from a much bigger clone, this may be a read error. This chain links TRBV20-1 with TRBJ1-5; D is ambiguous. Germline V gene data show CDR1 as DFQATT and CDR2 as SNEGSKA (reference sequence). V lost 6 bases, J lost 0 bases, and 9 bases lay in between. This CDR3 contains 13 residues. The CDR3 region is CSAASYSNQPQHF. In DNA, the CDR3 is TGCAGTGCAGCGTCTTATAGCAATCAGCCCCAGCATTTT.

The chain uses TRBV29-1 and TRBJ2-5; D tentatively fits TRBD1 or TRBD2 (7 bases each). The CDR3 sequence is 13 residues long. Trimming stripped 8 bases from V and 5 bases from J, with 18 bases between. The V gene's germline CDR1 is SQVTM and CDR2 ANQGSEA. The CDR3 is CSLAGGGGETQYF. The CDR3 DNA reads as TGCAGCTTAGCAGGGGGAGGGGGTGAGACCCAGTACTTC.

J is TRBJ2-3 and V is TRBV7-6, with unresolved D. The CDR3 has 15 residues. Looked up from germline, CDR1 is SGHVS and CDR2 is FNYEAQ. V dropped 1 base and J dropped 2 bases, with 10 bases sitting between them. The CDR3 loop reads CASSLDPLYTDTQYF. CDR3 DNA: TGTGCCAGCAGCTTAGACCCCCTCTACACAGATACGCAGTATTTT.